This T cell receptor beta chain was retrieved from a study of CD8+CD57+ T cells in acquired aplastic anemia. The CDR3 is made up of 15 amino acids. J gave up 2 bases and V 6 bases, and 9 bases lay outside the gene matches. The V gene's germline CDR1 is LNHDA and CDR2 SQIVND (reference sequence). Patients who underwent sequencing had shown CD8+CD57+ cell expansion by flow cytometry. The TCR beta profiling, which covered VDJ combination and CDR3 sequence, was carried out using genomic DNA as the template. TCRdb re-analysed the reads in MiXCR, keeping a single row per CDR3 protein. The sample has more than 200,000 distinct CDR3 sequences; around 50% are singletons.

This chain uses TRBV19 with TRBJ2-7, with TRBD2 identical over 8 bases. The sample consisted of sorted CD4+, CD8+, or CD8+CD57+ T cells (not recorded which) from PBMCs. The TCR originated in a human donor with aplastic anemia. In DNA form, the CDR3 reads TGTGCCAGTAGCCCGGGAGGGGGGAAACCCTACGAGCAGTACTTC. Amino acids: CASSPGGGKPYEQYF.